Below are 6 T cell receptor beta chains sequenced from a single sample in a study of preoperative IRX-2 immunotherapy in early breast cancer. Treatment denoted: preoperative locoregional IRX-2 cytokine immunotherapy. The data were produced by immunoSEQ multiplex PCR, yet TCRdb's version contains in-frame clones alone and is incomplete. The sample shows about 24,000 clones, approximately 90% of them seen only once. The sequencing used tumor tissue, collected after IRX-2 immunotherapy. These TCRs come from a human donor with breast cancer.

The table lists this clone with a few counts. The chain combines TRBV5-1 with TRBJ1-1, with a weak D call TRBD1 (6 bases). In germline, CDR1 is SGHRS, CDR2 YFSETQ. Trimming removed 0 bases from V and 0 bases from J, with 18 bases in between. This CDR3 is 18 amino acids long. The DNA of the CDR3 is TGCGCCAGCAGCTTGGAGCCGGGAGGGGGGCCCATGAACACTGAAGCTTTCTTT. It codes for CASSLEPGGGPMNTEAFF. Combining the CDR3 with reference TRBV5-1 and TRBJ1-1 gives the whole variable domain KAGVTQTPRYLIKTRGQQVTLSCSPISGHRSVSWYQQTPGQGLQFLFEYFSETQRNKGNFPGRFSGRQFSNSRSEMNVSTLELGDSALYLCASSLEPGGGPMNTEAFFGQGTRLTVV.

The CDR3 is CASSRFDRDEQYV. Written as DNA, the CDR3 is TGTGCCAGCTCACGCTTCGACAGAGACGAGCAGTACGTC. The chain joins TRBV18 to TRBJ2-7, with a tentative D call TRBD1 (5 bases). CDR1 KGHSH and CDR2 LQKENI come from the germline V gene. Trimming left V 4 bases short and J 5 bases short, with 12 bases between. The CDR3 totals 13 residues.

The chain has TRBV5-1 and TRBJ2-3; TRBD1 agrees at 12 bases. Germline CDR1 SGHRS, CDR2 YFSETQ. The CDR3 contains 17 residues. J was trimmed by 5 bases and V by 7 bases; bases with no gene match: 14. The CDR3 nucleotides are TGCGCCAGCTCCTCCGAGGGGACAGGGGGCGTGGGAGATACGCAGTATTTT. This sequence encodes CASSSEGTGGVGDTQYF.

The chain joins TRBV5-4 to TRBJ1-2; D is perhaps TRBD1 (5 bases). Germline V lookup: CDR1 SGHNT, CDR2 YYREEE (reference sequence). This CDR3 contains 13 residues. V lost 4 bases and J 8 bases, leaving 15 bases between the germline ends. The CDR3 nucleotides read TGTGCCAGCAGCACTTCCGAGGGGTTGGGCTACACCTTC. Residues: CASSTSEGLGYTF.

This clone was seen once. The chain links TRBV18 to TRBJ1-5; possibly TRBD1 for D (6 bases). From germline, CDR1 is KGHSH and CDR2 LQKENI. Trimming took off 5 bases at V and 6 bases at J, with 14 bases between the two ends. The length of the CDR3 is 14 residues. The CDR3 region has the DNA TGTGCCAGCTCAGGGCAGGGGTCGGGTCAGCCCCAGCATTTT. As protein: CASSGQGSGQPQHF.

The chain combines TRBV6-5 with TRBJ2-6, with D unresolved. This CDR3 is built from 15 residues. V lost 0 bases and J 6 bases, leaving 9 bases between the germline ends. CDR1 is MNHEY and CDR2 is SVGAGI in the germline V gene. CDR3 residues: CASSYSSEEANVLTF. CDR3 in DNA: TGTGCCAGCAGTTACTCGAGCGAGGAGGCCAACGTCCTGACTTTC.